These T cell receptor beta chains were read from a single sample in a study of early T cells in non-severe SARS-CoV-2 infection. TCRdb re-called the 5' RACE reads through MiXCR, storing one row per CDR3 protein. Here the sample spans tens of thousands of distinct CDR3 sequences, about 12% being singletons. Sequences were obtained from whole blood. The receptors stem from an adult who was a healthcare worker with PCR-confirmed SARS-CoV-2 infection or an uninfected control (not recorded which). The CDR3 runs from the conserved cysteine through the conserved F or W. D genes are given only for firm matches. The size of a clone is reported for some rows only, either as once, few or many, or as a class for expanded clones.

D | J | size | V | length | CDR3 | DNA
. | TRBJ1-2 | many | TRBV19 | 15 | CASSIVGALLYGYTF | TGTGCCAGTAGTATCGTGGGAGCTCTACTCTATGGCTACACCTTC
. | TRBJ1-5 | many | TRBV29-1 | 13 | CSVNPGGNQPQHF | TGCAGCGTTAACCCGGGAGGGAATCAGCCCCAGCATTTT
. | TRBJ1-1 | few | TRBV20-1 | 12 | CSARSKEPGEFF | TGCAGTGCTAGGTCCAAGGAACCCGGGGAATTCTTT
. | TRBJ2-7 | many | TRBV7-6 | 13 | CASSIYRSYEQYF | TGTGCCAGCAGCATTTACAGATCCTACGAGCAGTACTTC
TRBD2 | TRBJ2-1 | many | TRBV7-9 | 15 | CASSPTAGVGAEQFF | TGTGCCAGCTCCCCAACGGCGGGAGTGGGAGCTGAGCAGTTCTTC
. | TRBJ2-2 | many | TRBV2 | 12 | CASSVGAGELFF | TGTGCCAGCAGTGTGGGCGCCGGGGAGCTGTTTTTT
TRBD1 | TRBJ1-2 | . | TRBV18 | 14 | CASSPERTGDGYTF | TGTGCCAGCTCACCAGAAAGGACAGGGGATGGCTACACCTTC
. | TRBJ1-5 | few | TRBV7-9 | 18 | CASSLTGSIGGSNQPQHF | TGTGCCAGCAGCTTGACAGGATCCATCGGGGGTAGCAATCAGCCCCAGCATTTT
TRBD2 | TRBJ2-3 | . | TRBV6-2/TRBV6-3 | 14 | CASRLAGGPDTQYF | TGTGCCAGCAGGCTAGCGGGAGGGCCAGATACGCAGTATTTT
. | TRBJ2-3 | few | TRBV28 | 16 | CASSSPGGPWRDTQYF | TGTGCCAGCAGTTCCCCCGGGGGGCCGTGGCGAGATACGCAGTATTTT
. | TRBJ2-2 | many | TRBV6-5 | 14 | CASSYAPDTGELFF | TGTGCCAGCAGTTACGCGCCGGACACCGGGGAGCTGTTTTTT
. | TRBJ1-2 | . | TRBV6-5 | 14 | CASSYRSEGYGYTF | TGTGCCAGCAGTTACCGTTCAGAAGGGTATGGCTACACCTTC
TRBD1 | TRBJ1-2 | . | TRBV7-3 | 14 | CASSQGGPGYGYTF | TGTGCCAGCAGCCAGGGGGGGCCAGGCTATGGCTACACCTTC
. | TRBJ2-3 | . | TRBV5-1 | 16 | CASSLGLGGIADTQYF | TGCGCCAGCAGCCTGGGCTTAGGCGGCATCGCAGATACGCAGTATTTT
. | TRBJ2-7 | . | TRBV7-9 | 14 | CASSLYQGSYEQYF | TGTGCCAGCAGCTTATACCAGGGCTCCTACGAGCAGTACTTC
. | TRBJ1-2 | many | TRBV7-9 | 15 | CASSFIGEALYGYTF | TGTGCCAGCAGCTTCATAGGAGAGGCTCTTTATGGCTACACCTTC
TRBD2 | TRBJ2-1 | . | TRBV11-2 | 16 | CASSHAGGAAQDEQFF | TGTGCCAGCAGCCACGCGGGGGGCGCCGCACAGGATGAGCAGTTCTTC
TRBD2 | TRBJ2-3 | few | TRBV11-2 | 15 | CASSSAGGPFLKQYF | TGTGCCAGCAGCTCGGCGGGGGGGCCTTTTCTGAAGCAGTATTTT
. | TRBJ1-6 | few | TRBV5-1 | 15 | CASSLKTGQGSPLHF | TGCGCCAGCAGCTTGAAAACCGGGCAGGGTTCACCCCTCCACTTT
. | TRBJ1-4 | many | TRBV21-1 | 13 | CASSSQGNEKLFF | TGTGCCAGCAGCAGCCAGGGGAATGAAAAACTGTTTTTT
TRBD1 | TRBJ1-2 | many | TRBV6-6 | 15 | CASSSGQGPFDGYTF | TGTGCCAGCAGTTCGGGACAGGGCCCGTTCGATGGCTACACCTTC
. | TRBJ2-2 | few | TRBV7-2 | 16 | CASSLDPRWVTGELFF | TGTGCCAGCAGCTTAGACCCTAGGTGGGTCACCGGGGAGCTGTTTTTT
. | TRBJ2-3 | few | TRBV20-1 | 16 | CSARDRGKWGTDTQYF | TGCAGTGCTAGAGATCGGGGGAAGTGGGGCACAGATACGCAGTATTTT
. | TRBJ2-1 | few | TRBV27 | 13 | CASSLSQGNEQFF | TGTGCCAGCAGTTTGTCCCAGGGCAATGAGCAGTTCTTC
. | TRBJ1-6 | few | TRBV6-6 | 15 | CASSGTPERGSPLHF | TGTGCCAGCAGTGGAACCCCGGAGAGAGGTTCACCCCTCCACTTT
. | TRBJ2-7 | . | TRBV5-1 | 17 | CASSLARYGQSPYEQYF | TGCGCCAGCAGCTTGGCTCGATACGGACAGTCCCCCTACGAGCAGTACTTC
. | TRBJ1-5 | . | TRBV28 | 12 | CASSSNDQPQHF | TGTGCCAGCAGTTCGAACGATCAGCCCCAGCATTTT
. | TRBJ2-3 | . | TRBV5-1 | 16 | CASSLSQRANTNTQYF | TGCGCCAGCAGCTTGAGCCAGCGTGCAAACACGAATACGCAGTATTTT
. | TRBJ2-7 | . | TRBV5-1 | 13 | CASSFARQYEQYF | TGCGCCAGCAGCTTCGCGAGGCAGTACGAGCAGTACTTC
TRBD2 | TRBJ2-3 | . | TRBV7-3 | 16 | CASSKTSPERTDTQYF | TGTGCCAGCAGCAAGACTAGCCCTGAGAGAACAGATACGCAGTATTTT
. | TRBJ1-1 | few | TRBV12-3/TRBV12-4 | 15 | CASSPRSGGGTEAFF | TGTGCCAGCAGTCCCAGGTCGGGGGGCGGGACTGAAGCTTTCTTT
. | TRBJ2-3 | . | TRBV10-3 | 13 | CAISSDTTDTQYF | TGTGCCATCAGCAGCGACACCACAGATACGCAGTATTTT
. | TRBJ1-1 | . | TRBV11-2 | 13 | CASSSKGDTEAFF | TGCGCCAGCAGCTCCAAGGGGGACACTGAAGCTTTCTTT
. | TRBJ1-2 | many | TRBV5-4 | 17 | CASSLGGRPHSNYGYTF | TGTGCCAGCAGCTTGGGGGGCAGACCCCATTCTAACTATGGCTACACCTTC
. | TRBJ2-2 | many | TRBV9 | 17 | CASSPALASGNTGELFF | TGTGCCAGCAGCCCCGCGTTAGCCAGCGGGAACACCGGGGAGCTGTTTTTT
. | TRBJ1-1 | few | TRBV12-5 | 13 | CASGPDMNTEAFF | TGTGCTAGTGGTCCCGACATGAACACTGAAGCTTTCTTT
. | TRBJ1-1 | many | TRBV5-4 | 15 | CASSLEVGRYTEAFF | TGTGCCAGCAGCTTGGAGGTGGGAAGGTACACTGAAGCTTTCTTT
. | TRBJ1-5 | many | TRBV28 | 13 | CASSWTGNQPQHF | TGTGCCAGCAGTTGGACAGGCAATCAGCCCCAGCATTTT
. | TRBJ1-1 | few | TRBV20-1 | 11 | CSPSGGPEAFF | TGCAGTCCGTCGGGGGGGCCTGAAGCTTTCTTT
. | TRBJ1-1 | . | TRBV30 | 14 | CAWSVDGLPTEAFF | TGTGCCTGGAGTGTAGACGGACTCCCCACTGAAGCTTTCTTT
TRBD2 | TRBJ2-1 | few | TRBV7-3 | 15 | CASSLIAGAYNEQFF | TGTGCCAGCAGCTTAATTGCGGGAGCCTACAATGAGCAGTTCTTC
. | TRBJ1-4 | once | TRBV7-3 | 14 | CASSFGGTNEKLFF | TGTGCCAGCAGCTTCGGGGGGACTAATGAAAAACTGTTTTTT